These 18 T cell receptor beta chains originate from one sample sequenced in a study of T cells in Graves' hyperthyroidism and ophthalmopathy. The source material, RNA transcripts, was used to amplify TCR beta CDR3 regions. An initial round of RT-PCR targeting the TCR CDR3 relied on the HTBI primer set. TCRdb processed the multiplex PCR reads anew with MiXCR; each CDR3 protein has one entry. The profile shows hundreds of thousands of distinct CDR3 sequences, about a sixth of them singletons. Sequences were obtained from blood. Receptors originate from a woman between 18 and 29 years old with Graves' hyperthyroidism.

The table lists this clonotype with many counts. This CDR3 reads CASSLVVGRATETQYF. The DNA of the CDR3 is TGCGCCAGCAGCTTGGTTGTCGGGAGGGCCACAGAGACCCAGTACTTC. This sequence joins TRBV5-1 and TRBJ2-5; TRBD2 matches 8 bases. Germline-derived CDR1 and CDR2 are SGHRS and YFSETQ. This CDR3 has 16 amino acids. Trimming cost V 0 bases and J 4 bases; bases outside gene matches: 8.

The chain uses TRBV6-2 or TRBV6-3 and TRBJ1-2; 7 bases match TRBD1. The CDR3 runs to 16 residues. The V gene end was trimmed by 6 bases and the J gene end by 1 base; junction bases not matched to a gene: 11. CDR1 is MNHEY, CDR2 SVGEGT, per germline. The CDR3 bases are TGTGCCAGCAGGACAGGGTCAGCCCTCCATAACTATGGCTACACCTTC. Its protein product is CASRTGSALHNYGYTF.

This clonotype was counted ten times or more. The gene calls are TRBV20-1 and TRBJ2-7; D tentatively reads TRBD1 or TRBD2 (5 bases each). In germline, CDR1 is DFQATT, CDR2 SNEGSKA (reference sequence). The CDR3 consists of 12 residues. Trimming shortened V by 0 bases and J by 4 bases, and 7 bases separated the two germline ends. The CDR3 sequence is CSARDGGYEQYF. The CDR3 coding sequence is TGCAGTGCTAGAGATGGGGGATACGAGCAGTACTTC.

This clonotype was observed at least ten times. The chain recombines TRBV4-1 with TRBJ2-7, with 8 bases fitting TRBD2. This CDR3 region has 17 residues. The germline gives CDR1 MGHRA, CDR2 YSYEKL. Germline trimming cut 3 bases from V and 1 base from J; bases unmatched to any gene: 11. The CDR3, as DNA: TGCGCCAGCAGCCAGAGGGAGACTAGCGCAGATTCCTACGAGCAGTACTTC. Its translation: CASSQRETSADSYEQYF.

In this sample, this clonotype turned up a few times. The rearrangement joins TRBV7-9 to TRBJ1-2; D ambiguous. The CDR3 is 14 amino acids. From germline, CDR1 is SEHNR and CDR2 FQNEAQ (reference sequence). Trimming removed 2 bases from V and 0 bases from J, with 7 bases in between. As DNA, the CDR3 is TGTGCCAGCAGCTTAATGCAAGCTAACTATGGCTACACCTTC. This translates into CASSLMQANYGYTF. Together with reference TRBV7-9 and TRBJ1-2, the CDR3 gives the full variable domain: DTGVSQNPRHKITKRGQNVTFRCDPISEHNRLYWYRQTLGQGPEFLTYFQNEAQLEKSRLLSDRFSAERPKGSFSTLEIQRTEQGDSAMYLCASSLMQANYGYTFGSGTRLTVV.

Many counts were recorded for this clonotype. The chain combines TRBV5-1 with TRBJ1-6; a weak D match, TRBD1 (5 bases). Germline V lookup: CDR1 SGHRS, CDR2 YFSETQ. Trimming removed 1 base from V and 7 bases from J, with 12 bases in between. This CDR3 is 15 amino acids long. The CDR3 loop is CASSLYQTENSPLHF. The CDR3 coding sequence is TGCGCCAGCAGCTTGTATCAGACAGAGAATTCACCCCTCCACTTT.

This clonotype came up many times. The chain carries TRBV24-1 and TRBJ2-3; D possibly corresponds to TRBD2 (6 bases). CDR1 and CDR2 (germline): KGHDR, SFDVKD. This CDR3 is 15 amino acids long. The germline V and J ends were trimmed by 5 bases and 0 bases, with 11 bases remaining between them. The CDR3 DNA sequence: TGTGCCACCAGTGGAGGAGCGGGTAGCACAGATACGCAGTATTTT. Translating gives CATSGGAGSTDTQYF.

This clonotype was counted ten times or more. The chain joins TRBV12-3 or TRBV12-4 to TRBJ1-2, with TRBD1 matching over 7 bases. J lost 6 bases, V lost 5 bases, and 6 bases had no gene match. The CDR3 contains 13 residues. CDR3 sequence (DNA): TGTGCCAGCAGTCTACAGGGGCTAAATGGCTACACCTTC. Amino acids: CASSLQGLNGYTF.

CDR3 sequence (DNA): TGTGCCTGGAGGGGGGACAGGATAACCGGGGAGCTGTTTTTT. Translating gives CAWRGDRITGELFF. The chain employs TRBV30 and TRBJ2-2, with 8 bases lining up with TRBD1. Looked up from germline, CDR1 is GTSNPN and CDR2 is SVGIG (reference sequence). J lost 5 bases, V lost 3 bases, and 5 bases had no gene match. The length of the CDR3 is 14 residues.

The table lists this clonotype with a few counts. CDR3 in amino acids: CATVSDGSNQPQHF. The CDR3 DNA follows: TGTGCCACAGTTTCGGACGGCAGCAATCAGCCCCAGCATTTT. The chain recombines TRBV6-5 with TRBJ1-5; D uncertain. The CDR3 has 14 amino acids. V lost 10 bases to trimming and J lost 1 base, with 14 bases between them. Germline V lookup: CDR1 MNHEY, CDR2 SVGAGI.

This clonotype was picked up many times. The chain uses TRBV19 and TRBJ1-6; perhaps TRBD1 as D (5 bases). Between the trimmed V and J ends, which lost 2 bases and 7 bases, there was a span of 12 bases. The CDR3 consists of 15 residues. Germline values: CDR1 LNHDA, CDR2 SQIVND (reference sequence). The CDR3 coding sequence is TGTGCCAGTAGTATAAAAGGGGACGGCAATTCACCCCTCCACTTT. Its translation: CASSIKGDGNSPLHF.

The CDR3 DNA sequence: TGTGCCAGCAGCCCGGGGGGTGGGGCGCGGGGACTTAGCACAGATACGCAGTATTTT. This sequence encodes CASSPGGGARGLSTDTQYF. V is TRBV4-2 and J is TRBJ2-3; 7 positions match TRBD2. V lost 4 bases, J lost 0 bases, and 16 bases stayed unmatched. The CDR3 runs to 19 residues. The germline CDR1 and CDR2 sequences are LGHNA and YNFKEQ.

This clonotype was picked up a small number of times. V usage is TRBV9 and J usage is TRBJ1-4; D might be TRBD1 (6 bases). V was shortened by 6 bases and J by 1 base, with 7 bases between the two germline ends. This CDR3 region has 13 residues. Germline values: CDR1 SGDLS, CDR2 YYNGEE. The DNA for the CDR3 is TGTGCCAGCAAGGGGGGAACTAATGAAAAACTGTTTTTT. The encoded protein is CASKGGTNEKLFF.

The V and J genes are TRBV4-1 and TRBJ2-5, with D unresolved. The germline CDR1 and CDR2 sequences are MGHRA and YSYEKL. The CDR3 length is 16 residues. Trimming shortened V by 1 base and J by 5 bases, and 17 bases separated the two germline ends. The CDR3 loop reads CASSQADVRVRETQYF. CDR3 bases: TGCGCCAGCAGCCAAGCGGATGTACGGGTTAGGGAGACCCAGTACTTC.

This clonotype was counted at least ten times. The gene calls are TRBV30 and TRBJ2-6; no clear D. In germline, CDR1 is GTSNPN, CDR2 SVGIG (reference sequence). Trimming removed 1 base from V and 0 bases from J, with 7 bases in between. The CDR3 contains 15 residues. The chain's CDR3 is CAWSDGSSGANVLTF. The CDR3 bases are TGTGCCTGGAGTGATGGTAGCTCTGGGGCCAACGTCCTGACTTTC.

V and J are TRBV6-1 and TRBJ2-3; no reliable D call. CDR3 length equals 11 residues. CDR1 is MNHNS, CDR2 SASEGT, per germline. Trimming pared 8 bases from V and 5 bases from J, leaving 8 bases between. The CDR3 DNA sequence: TGTGCCAGCCTGACGGGAGATACGCAGTATTTT. It is translated as CASLTGDTQYF.

The chain employs TRBV9 and TRBJ2-3; D remains ambiguous. V lost 0 bases, J lost 0 bases, and 2 bases lay in between. The CDR3 has 13 residues. CDR1 is SGDLS and CDR2 is YYNGEE in the germline V gene. CDR3: CASSVVSTDTQYF. The CDR3 DNA is TGTGCCAGCAGCGTAGTCAGCACAGATACGCAGTATTTT. Full variable domain (outside the CDR3, taken from reference TRBV9 and TRBJ2-3): DSGVTQTPKHLITATGQRVTLRCSPRSGDLSVYWYQQSLDQGLQFLIQYYNGEERAKGNILERFSAQQFPDLHSELNLSSLELGDSALYFCASSVVSTDTQYFGPGTRLTVL.

The V gene is TRBV19, the J gene TRBJ2-1; D might be TRBD2 (6 bases). Trimming stripped 3 bases from V and 2 bases from J, with 14 bases between. Germline lookup yields CDR1 LNHDA and CDR2 SQIVND (reference sequence). The CDR3 consists of 16 residues. In DNA, the CDR3 is TGTGCCAGTAGTATCCCCGGGACTGGGCCCTACAATGAGCAGTTCTTC. This codes for CASSIPGTGPYNEQFF.